This TCR beta chain was profiled in a study of OX40 agonist ivuxolimab in advanced cancers. Turning to this clone: Its matching antigen is unknown.

Study findings and constraints: At 0.1 to 3.0 mg/kg and by week 6, CD4+ and CD8+ T cells in the blood had expanded clonally. There were, on average, more expanded clones in CD8+ T cells than in CD4+. No antigen was identified for the clonally expanded peripheral T cells.

The repertoire was sequenced with immunoSEQ multiplex PCR; TCRdb's copy has only in-frame clones and lacks some. The data contain over 75,000 clones, about 92% of them singletons. Autoimmune disease history or systemic immunosuppression was exclusionary. The receptor's source is an adult with an advanced solid tumor such as melanoma, head and neck, liver or kidney cancer. Sequenced here: CD4+ or CD8+ T cells sorted from blood, sampled in a trial of the OX40 agonist ivuxolimab.

CDR3 coding DNA: TGTGCCAGCACCCGGAACTCACCCCTCCACTTT. It specifies CASTRNSPLHF. The chain couples TRBV6-1 to TRBJ1-6; no reliable D call. V lost 7 bases and J lost 10, with 8 bases in between. CDR1 and CDR2 from the germline V gene are MNHNS and SASEGT. This CDR3 has 11 amino acids.